This entry lists 8 T cell receptor beta chains sequenced from one sample in a study of early T cells in non-severe SARS-CoV-2 infection (dated by TCRdb to about 2021). Preparation of the library involved 5' RACE. The reads were generated on a NextSeq 500. Starting from the raw public reads, TCRdb applied fastp trimming at Q25, assembled clones with MiXCR and retained in-frame beta chains. Rows with a matching CDR3 protein are joined into one entry that keeps the most common DNA and genes. This sample gives about 98,000 distinct CDR3 sequences in total; 11% of them show up just once. The ten biggest clones cover 5.1% of the sample. Sequenced material: whole blood. The receptors shown here come from an adult who was a healthcare worker with PCR-confirmed SARS-CoV-2 infection or an uninfected control (not recorded which).

This clonotype was detected a few times. The gene calls are TRBV5-1 and TRBJ1-1; TRBD1 matches at 8 bases. The CDR3 runs 15 residues. The junction had 3 bases not matched to a gene; V was cut back by 1 base and J by 1 base. Germline CDR1 SGHRS, CDR2 YFSETQ. The CDR3 here is CASSLWTGPNTEAFF. CDR3 DNA sequence: TGCGCCAGCAGCTTGTGGACAGGGCCGAACACTGAAGCTTTCTTT.

The gene calls are TRBV11-2 and TRBJ2-3; possible D gene TRBD1, 6 bases. The CDR3 runs 16 residues. Trimming cost V 3 bases and J 9 bases, with 22 bases left between them. Germline V gives CDR1 SGHAT, CDR2 FQNNGV. This CDR3 reads CASSLANGQTLRTQYF. Here the CDR3 DNA reads TGTGCCAGCAGCTTGGCAAACGGACAGACCTTGAGAACGCAGTATTTT.

This clonotype appeared many times. The chain carries TRBV3-1 and TRBJ2-2; D remains ambiguous. This CDR3 spans 15 amino acids. Trimming shortened V by 1 base and J by 4 bases, and 10 bases separated the two germline ends. The germline V gene encodes CDR1 LGHDT and CDR2 YNNKEL (reference sequence). CDR3 amino acids: CASSQGATLTGELFF. Here the CDR3 DNA reads TGTGCCAGCAGCCAAGGGGCTACCCTCACCGGGGAGCTGTTTTTT.

The V gene is TRBV12-3 or TRBV12-4, the J gene TRBJ2-5; 12 positions match TRBD1. V gave up 6 bases and J gave up 5 bases; unmatched junction bases: 4. The CDR3 spans 14 residues. The CDR3, as DNA: TGTGCCAGCAGCCCGGGACAGGGGGCTGAGACCCAGTACTTC. Protein sequence: CASSPGQGAETQYF.

As to this clonotype: At one end the junction does not follow the germline gene, possibly because of a read error. The rearrangement uses TRBV25-1 and TRBJ1-6; no firm D call. This CDR3 spans 15 amino acids. Per the germline V gene, CDR1 is MGHDK and CDR2 is SYGVNS. CDR3 coding DNA: TGTGCCAGCGGTGAATTTGGGTCAGTTAATTCACCCCTCCACTTT. It translates to CASGEFGSVNSPLHF.

This clonotype has just a few counts. The genes are TRBV29-1 and TRBJ1-1, with unresolved D. The CDR3 consists of 13 residues. Germline CDR1 reads SQVTM; CDR2 reads ANQGSEA. V lost 5 bases and J 4 bases, leaving 14 bases between the germline ends. The CDR3 reads CSVRSSWGTEAFF. The CDR3 DNA reads TGCAGCGTTCGGTCTTCTTGGGGCACTGAAGCTTTCTTT.

The sample holds a few counts of this clonotype. The rearrangement links TRBV6-5 to TRBJ2-7, with TRBD2 matching 12 bases. In germline, CDR1 is MNHEY, CDR2 SVGAGI. J was trimmed by 2 bases and V by 6 bases; bases with no gene match: 2. The CDR3 extends over 14 amino acids. This CDR3 reads CASSLAGGAYEQYF. Here the CDR3 DNA reads TGTGCCAGCAGCCTAGCGGGAGGGGCCTACGAGCAGTACTTC.

This clonotype was recorded many times. The chain has TRBV20-1 and TRBJ2-7; tentative D call: TRBD1 (7 bases). V shed 6 bases and J shed 3 bases, with 15 bases lying between them. Germline lookup yields CDR1 DFQATT and CDR2 SNEGSKA (reference sequence). CDR3 length: 13 amino acids. CDR3 region: CSAPRQGGYEQYF. As DNA, the CDR3 is TGCAGTGCCCCCCGACAGGGAGGCTACGAGCAGTACTTC.